The 19 T cell receptor beta chains below were found in one sample sequenced in a study of Graves' ophthalmopathy and Graves' hyperthyroidism. The authors amplified TCR beta CDR3 regions from RNA transcripts. The library came from an HTBI-primed first-round RT-PCR and a second-round multiplex PCR. TCRdb reprocessed the multiplex PCR reads with MiXCR, giving one entry per CDR3 protein. The data show 680,000 or so distinct CDR3 sequences, with about a fifth seen just once and approximately 7.7% held by the top ten. Source material: peripheral blood. All receptors derive from a woman aged 18-29 years with stable Graves' hyperthyroidism. Some clones in this sample may be carry-over from other donors' samples.

This clonotype was counted many times. This chain uses TRBV6-1 with TRBJ1-6; TRBD1 matches at 10 bases. With V trimmed by 4 bases and J by 3 bases, 3 bases remained unmatched. Germline CDR1 MNHNS, CDR2 SASEGT. The CDR3 sequence is 16 residues long. CDR3 protein: CASSGQGAVYNSPLHF. DNA for the CDR3: TGTGCCAGCAGTGGACAGGGGGCGGTCTATAATTCACCCCTCCACTTT.

This clonotype was counted ten times or more. This CDR3 fails to terminate in the conserved phenylalanine or tryptophan, so it likely reflects a read error. The J gene is TRBJ1-2, the V gene TRBV28; TRBD1 matches at 8 bases. The V gene's germline CDR1 is MDHEN and CDR2 SYDVKM. CDR3 size: 15 residues. V was pared by 3 bases and J by 4 bases, with 7 bases of the junction left unmatched. The CDR3 bases are TGTGCCAGCAGTTTGCAGGGGGCGCCCCGCTATGGCTACACCTCC. It specifies CASSLQGAPRYGYTS.

This chain joins TRBV20-1 and TRBJ1-5; 7 bases are a match to TRBD1. There are 16 residues in the CDR3. Losses at the gene ends were 0 bases for V and 2 bases for J; bases not matched to a gene: 7. CDR1 is DFQATT, CDR2 SNEGSKA, per germline (reference sequence). The CDR3 sequence: CSARESYRGGNQPQHF. In DNA form, the CDR3 reads TGCAGTGCTAGAGAGTCATACAGGGGAGGCAATCAGCCCCAGCATTTT.

This clonotype was counted at least ten times. The chain carries TRBV7-8 and TRBJ2-7; 13 bases fit TRBD2. Germline assignment: CDR1 SGHVS and CDR2 FQNEAQ. The CDR3 runs 16 residues. Germline trimming cut 4 bases from V and 7 bases from J; bases unmatched to any gene: 10. CDR3 in amino acids: CASSSTGLAGYGEQYF. The CDR3 DNA reads TGTGCCAGCAGCTCCACGGGACTAGCGGGATACGGTGAGCAGTACTTC.

Many counts were recorded for this clonotype. The chain uses TRBV12-3 or TRBV12-4 and TRBJ1-3; no firm D call. The V end was cut by 3 bases, the J end by 0 bases, with 9 bases between. The CDR3 covers 15 residues. The DNA for the CDR3 is TGTGCCAGCAGTTTTGAGGGATCCTCTGGAAACACCATATATTTT. Protein: CASSFEGSSGNTIYF.

This clonotype has more than one count but fewer than ten. With a much larger clone just one base away, this may be a read error. The V gene is TRBV3-1, the J gene TRBJ2-7; D is uncertain. Trimming shortened V by 7 bases and J by 0 bases, and 7 bases separated the two germline ends. Germline V gives CDR1 LGHDT, CDR2 YNNKEL (reference sequence). The CDR3 length is 12 residues. CDR3 DNA sequence: TGTGCCAGCAACCACACCTCCTACGAGCAGTACTTC. Protein: CASNHTSYEQYF.

As concerns this clonotype: This may come from a read error, since a much larger clone is one base off. This chain uses TRBV19 with TRBJ2-7, with 8 positions matching TRBD2. From germline, CDR1 is LNHDA and CDR2 SQIVND (reference sequence). The V segment lost 6 bases and the J segment 6 bases; nucleotides outside the gene matches: 10. There are 14 residues in the CDR3. CDR3 sequence (DNA): TGTGCCAGTAGCGACGGGGGGGGGTCTACCGAGCAGTACTTC. It specifies CASSDGGGSTEQYF.

This clonotype has only a few counts. This sequence joins TRBV20-1 and TRBJ1-2, with D possibly matching TRBD1 (5 bases). CDR3 size: 13 residues. V was trimmed by 1 base and J by 8 bases, leaving 14 bases between them. Germline CDR1 is DFQATT and CDR2 is SNEGSKA (reference sequence). The CDR3, as DNA: TGCAGTGCTAGAGGGGGGGGACCGGCCGGCTACACCTTC. Its translation is CSARGGGPAGYTF.

This clonotype was picked up one time. This chain uses TRBV6-2 or TRBV6-3 with TRBJ1-5; 8 bases are shared with TRBD1. Per germline, CDR1 MNHEY and CDR2 SVGEGT. The junction had 8 bases not matched to a gene; V was cut back by 7 bases and J by 0 bases. CDR3 size: 16 residues. The CDR3 spells CASNHWGTGSNQPQHF. CDR3 in DNA: TGTGCCAGCAATCACTGGGGGACAGGTAGCAATCAGCCCCAGCATTTT.

This clonotype has a count of ten or more. This rearrangement joins TRBV4-1 to TRBJ1-5, with D hard to call. The CDR3 consists of 16 residues. Germline CDR1 is MGHRA and CDR2 is YSYEKL. Trimming took 2 bases from V and 1 from J, leaving 12 bases between them. CDR3 region: CASSQLLVRSNQPQHF. In DNA, the CDR3 is TGCGCCAGCAGCCAACTACTTGTCAGAAGCAATCAGCCCCAGCATTTT.

The rearrangement links TRBV6-1 to TRBJ2-7; tentative D call: TRBD1 (6 bases). The V and J ends lost 0 bases and 4 bases respectively, with 16 bases between them. The CDR3 extends over 16 amino acids. Germline V gene data show CDR1 as MNHNS and CDR2 as SASEGT. For the CDR3, the DNA is TGTGCCAGCAGTGAAGCGTTGGGGGCAGGGTCGTACGAGCAGTACTTC. Protein product: CASSEALGAGSYEQYF.

This clonotype came up many times. The genes are TRBV19 and TRBJ2-7; the match to TRBD2 covers 10 bases. Germline V gene lookup returns CDR1 LNHDA and CDR2 SQIVND (reference sequence). This CDR3 spans 14 amino acids. With 7 bases clipped from V and 1 base from J, the junction kept 4 bases outside the gene matches. The CDR3 sequence: CASNSGRKSYEQYF. The DNA of the CDR3 is TGTGCCAGTAATAGCGGGAGGAAATCCTACGAGCAGTACTTC.

Ten or more counts support this clonotype. The V and J genes are TRBV12-3 or TRBV12-4 and TRBJ1-1; unclear D gene. The CDR3 covers 12 residues. V was pared by 3 bases and J by 1 base, with 3 bases between. Here the CDR3 reads CASSLWNTEAFF. CDR3 coding DNA: TGTGCCAGCAGTTTGTGGAACACTGAAGCTTTCTTT.

The chain joins TRBV19 to TRBJ2-7; perhaps TRBD2 as D (5 bases). Germline assignment: CDR1 LNHDA and CDR2 SQIVND (reference sequence). V was pared by 0 bases and J by 1 base, with 13 bases between. The CDR3 length is 16 residues. The CDR3: CASSIDLGSGSYEQYF. CDR3 nucleotides: TGTGCCAGTAGTATAGATCTCGGGTCGGGGTCCTACGAGCAGTACTTC.

The V gene is TRBV13, the J gene TRBJ2-7; the D call may be TRBD1 or TRBD2 (5 bases each). CDR1 and CDR2 (germline): PRHDT, FYEKMQ (reference sequence). V gave up 2 bases and J gave up 6 bases, with 14 bases separating them. The CDR3 is 14 amino acids. Written as DNA, the CDR3 is TGTGCCAGCAGCTTAAGGGGTCGGGGCGTCGAGCAGTACTTC. As protein: CASSLRGRGVEQYF.

This chain uses TRBV12-3 or TRBV12-4 with TRBJ1-1; tentatively, D is TRBD1 (5 bases). The CDR3 has 13 amino acids. V lost 8 bases to trimming and J lost 0 bases, with 10 bases between them. The CDR3 sequence is CASFGQLNTEAFF. The CDR3 bases are TGTGCCAGCTTTGGACAATTGAACACTGAAGCTTTCTTT.

This clonotype appeared many times. The chain is built from TRBV6-1 and TRBJ2-4; D may correspond to TRBD1 or TRBD2 (6 bases each). CDR1 is MNHNS, CDR2 SASEGT, per germline. Trimming cost V 0 bases and J 3 bases, with 18 bases left between them. The CDR3 is made up of 18 amino acids. The DNA of the CDR3 is TGTGCCAGCAGTGAAGCACCCGGGGGCGATGGTGACAAAAACATTCAGTACTTC. It yields the protein CASSEAPGGDGDKNIQYF.

J is TRBJ2-7 and V is TRBV15, with D tentatively TRBD1 or TRBD2 (5 bases each). Germline loops: CDR1 LNHNV, CDR2 YYDKDF (reference sequence). The CDR3 consists of 16 residues. V was trimmed by 0 bases and J by 5 bases, leaving 17 bases between them. The CDR3 spells CATSRDPRDPRDEQYF. The CDR3 DNA follows: TGTGCCACCAGCAGAGATCCCAGGGACCCTCGGGACGAGCAGTACTTC. Filled out from reference TRBV15 and TRBJ2-7, the complete variable domain reads DAMVIQNPRYQVTQFGKPVTLSCSQTLNHNVMYWYQQKSSQAPKLLFHYYDKDFNNEADTPDNFQSRRPNTSFCFLDIRSPGLGDTAMYLCATSRDPRDPRDEQYFGPGTRLTVT.

On this clonotype: A junction end diverges from the germline sequence, so it may reflect a read error. The rearrangement joins TRBV12-3 or TRBV12-4 to TRBJ2-7; TRBD1 matches 7 bases. The CDR3 spans 14 residues. CDR3 loop: CASSLSVRGYDQYF. The CDR3 bases are TGTGCCAGCAGTTTATCGGTCAGGGGGTACGATCAGTACTTC.